This T cell receptor beta chain was recorded in a study of control samples from healthy donors and cancer patients. Repertoires were generated with immunoSEQ multiplex PCR, while TCRdb's copy carries only in-frame clones and drops some. The sample has 95,000 to 150,000 clones; around 88% are singletons. This CDR3 contains 14 residues. Germline CDR1 is SGHVS and CDR2 is FQNEAQ. Trimming left V 1 base short and J 8 bases short, with 14 bases between. The TCR was taken from a man aged 35 to 55 in good health. The gene calls are TRBV7-8 and TRBJ1-2, with D possibly being TRBD1 (5 bases). Sequences were obtained from blood. The CDR3 nucleotides read TGTGCCAGCAGCTTAGAAGGGCTGGGGGTCGGCTACACCTTC. Translated: CASSLEGLGVGYTF.